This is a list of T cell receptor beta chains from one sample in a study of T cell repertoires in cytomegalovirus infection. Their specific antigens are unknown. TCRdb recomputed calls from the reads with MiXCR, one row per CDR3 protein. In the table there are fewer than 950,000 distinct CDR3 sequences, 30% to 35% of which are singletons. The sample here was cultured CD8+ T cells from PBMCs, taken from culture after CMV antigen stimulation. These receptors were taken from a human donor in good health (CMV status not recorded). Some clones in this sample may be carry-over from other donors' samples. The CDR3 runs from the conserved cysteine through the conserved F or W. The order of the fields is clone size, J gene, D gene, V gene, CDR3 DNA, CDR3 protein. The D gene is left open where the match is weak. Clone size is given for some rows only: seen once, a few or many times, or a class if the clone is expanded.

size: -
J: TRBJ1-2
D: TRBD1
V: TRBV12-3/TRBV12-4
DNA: TGTGCCAGCAGTTTATGGGACAGGGATTATCTAAACTATGGCTACACCTTC
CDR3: CASSLWDRDYLNYGYTF

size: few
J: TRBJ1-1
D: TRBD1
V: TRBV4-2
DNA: TGTGCCAGCAGCCAAGACCTAGACAGGGACACTGAAGCTTTCTTT
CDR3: CASSQDLDRDTEAFF

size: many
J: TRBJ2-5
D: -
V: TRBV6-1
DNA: TGTGCCAGCAGTGAAGCCGACTCGGGTTTGTTTCCCAGTTTGCCCCAGTACTTC
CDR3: CASSEADSGLFPSLPQYF

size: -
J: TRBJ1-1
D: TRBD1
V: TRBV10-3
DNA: TGTGCCATCAGTGATTCAGACAGGGGCGCTGAAGCTTTCTTT
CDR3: CAISDSDRGAEAFF

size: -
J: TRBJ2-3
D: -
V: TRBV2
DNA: TGTGCCAGCAGTGAATCCCGAAAACCAGATACGCAGTATTTT
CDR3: CASSESRKPDTQYF

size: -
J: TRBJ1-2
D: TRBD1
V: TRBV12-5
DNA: TGTGCTAGCTTAGGACCACAGGGGGCAGCTAACTATGGCTACACCTTC
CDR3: CASLGPQGAANYGYTF

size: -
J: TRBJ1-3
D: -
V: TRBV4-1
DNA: TGCACCAGCAGCCAGGAGCCGTTGACTGACCGCTCTGGAAACACCATATATTTT
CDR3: CTSSQEPLTDRSGNTIYF

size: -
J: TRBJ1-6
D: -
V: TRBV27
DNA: TGTGCCAGCAGTCTCGGAGGAGGAAACTTTAATTCACCCCTCCACTTT
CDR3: CASSLGGGNFNSPLHF

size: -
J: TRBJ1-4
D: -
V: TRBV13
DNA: TGTGCCAGCAGCGAAGACAGACCAGCAACTAATGAAAAACTGTTTTTT
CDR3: CASSEDRPATNEKLFF

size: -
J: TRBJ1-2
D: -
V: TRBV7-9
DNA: TGTGCCAGCAGCCAGGCCGGGGGATTTAATGGCTACACCTTC
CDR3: CASSQAGGFNGYTF

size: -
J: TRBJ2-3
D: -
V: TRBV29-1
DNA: TGCAGCGTTGAAGCGGGGGCTTACACAGATACGCAGTATTTT
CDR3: CSVEAGAYTDTQYF

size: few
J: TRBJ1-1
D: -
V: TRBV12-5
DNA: TGTGCTAGTGGTTTCCCTACCCCGGGTGAAGCTTTCTTT
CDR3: CASGFPTPGEAFF

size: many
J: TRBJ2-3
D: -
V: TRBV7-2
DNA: TGTGCCAGCAGCTTCCCTGGAAGTGATACGCAGTATTTT
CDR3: CASSFPGSDTQYF

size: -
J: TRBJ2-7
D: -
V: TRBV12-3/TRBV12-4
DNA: TGTGCCAGCAGTTTATGGGAACAGGGAGCCGAGCAGTACTTC
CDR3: CASSLWEQGAEQYF

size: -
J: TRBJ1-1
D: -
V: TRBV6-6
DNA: TGTGCCAGCAGTTACTCGGGCAAGAACACTGAAGCTTTCTTT
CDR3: CASSYSGKNTEAFF

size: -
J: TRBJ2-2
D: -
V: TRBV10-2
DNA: TGCGCCAGCAGTGAGAGGCCGGCCGGGGAGCTGTTTTTT
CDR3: CASSERPAGELFF

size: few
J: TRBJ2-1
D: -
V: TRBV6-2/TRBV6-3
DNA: TGTGCCAGCAGTTATCTCGGCAAAACGGCCTCCAATGAGCAGTTCTTC
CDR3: CASSYLGKTASNEQFF

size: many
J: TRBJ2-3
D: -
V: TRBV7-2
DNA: TGTGCCAGCAGCTCAAGATATGGGACTTTAAGCACAGATACGCAGTATTTT
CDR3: CASSSRYGTLSTDTQYF

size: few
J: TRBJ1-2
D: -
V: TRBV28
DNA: TGTGCCAGCAGCCACACAGACTTTAACTATGGCTACACCTTC
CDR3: CASSHTDFNYGYTF

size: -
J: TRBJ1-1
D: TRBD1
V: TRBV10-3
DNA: TGTGCCATCGGGACAGGGAACACTGAAGCTTTCTTT
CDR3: CAIGTGNTEAFF

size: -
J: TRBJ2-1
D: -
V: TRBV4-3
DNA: TGCGCCAGCAGCCGAAGTTGGGGTTACAATGAGCAGTTCTTC
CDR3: CASSRSWGYNEQFF

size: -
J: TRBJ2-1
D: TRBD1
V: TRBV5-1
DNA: TGCGCCTCTAAGGCGGGACAGGCGATGAATGAGCAGTTCTTC
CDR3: CASKAGQAMNEQFF

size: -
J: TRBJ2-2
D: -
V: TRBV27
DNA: TGTGCCAGCAGTTTACGGGGGGCGGTGGACACCGGGGAGCTGTTTTTT
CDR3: CASSLRGAVDTGELFF

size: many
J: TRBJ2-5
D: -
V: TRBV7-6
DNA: TGTGCCAGCAGCTCATCAGGGGTTCGAGAGACCCAGTACTTC
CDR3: CASSSSGVRETQYF

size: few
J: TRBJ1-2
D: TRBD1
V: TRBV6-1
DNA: TGTGCCAGCAGCTCCCTCTCAGGGGGCCCAACCTATGGCTACACCTTC
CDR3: CASSSLSGGPTYGYTF

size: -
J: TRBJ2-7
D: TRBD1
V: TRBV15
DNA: TGTGCCACCAGCAGGCCCGGGACAGGGGTAAACGAGCAGTACTTC
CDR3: CATSRPGTGVNEQYF

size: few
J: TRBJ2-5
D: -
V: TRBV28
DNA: TGTGCCAGCAGCCCGGGGGATGTTCGGCAAGAGACCCAGTACTTC
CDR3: CASSPGDVRQETQYF

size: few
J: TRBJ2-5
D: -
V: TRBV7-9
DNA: TGTGCCAGCAGCTTACCCCGTGAGACCCAGTACTTC
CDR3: CASSLPRETQYF

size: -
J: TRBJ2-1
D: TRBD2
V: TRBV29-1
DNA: TGCAGCGTTGACGGGGGGGCCGTCAATGAGCAGTTCTTC
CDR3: CSVDGGAVNEQFF

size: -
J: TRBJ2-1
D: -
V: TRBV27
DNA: TGTGCCAGCAGTTTGGTCGGGCAGAATGAGCAGTTCTTC
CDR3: CASSLVGQNEQFF

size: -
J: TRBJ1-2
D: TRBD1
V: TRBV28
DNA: TGTGCCAGCCGCTTTGTTTGGGGACAGGGGGTATATGGCTACACCTTC
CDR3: CASRFVWGQGVYGYTF

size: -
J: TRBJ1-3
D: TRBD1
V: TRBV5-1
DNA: TGCGCCAGCAGCTTGGCCGGACAGGGAGCAAACACCATATATTTT
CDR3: CASSLAGQGANTIYF

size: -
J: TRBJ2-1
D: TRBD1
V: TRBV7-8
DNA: TGTGCCAGCAGCTTAGACTTTACAGGGGACAATGAGCAGTTCTTC
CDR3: CASSLDFTGDNEQFF

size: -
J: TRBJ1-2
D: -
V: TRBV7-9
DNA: TGTGCCAGCAGCTTATATAGCGATCGTGGCTACACCTTC
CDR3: CASSLYSDRGYTF

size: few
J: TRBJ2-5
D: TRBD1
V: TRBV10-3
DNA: TGTGCCATCAGCTTGGACAGGGATTGGGAGACCCAGTACTTC
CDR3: CAISLDRDWETQYF

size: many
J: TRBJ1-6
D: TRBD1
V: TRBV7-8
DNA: TGTGCCAGCACCAACACAGGGGGGGCTTCACCCCTCCACTTT
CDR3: CASTNTGGASPLHF

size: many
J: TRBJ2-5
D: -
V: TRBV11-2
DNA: TGTGCCAGCAGCCTACGAGGAAGATTTCAAGAGACCCAGTACTTC
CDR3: CASSLRGRFQETQYF

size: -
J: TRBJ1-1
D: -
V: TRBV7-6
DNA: TGTGCCAGCAGCCCCACGGAGGCAACGAACACTGAAGCTTTCTTT
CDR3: CASSPTEATNTEAFF

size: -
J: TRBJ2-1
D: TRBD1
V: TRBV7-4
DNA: TGTGCCAGCAGCTCCGGGACAGGAACATTCAATGAGCAGTTCTTC
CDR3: CASSSGTGTFNEQFF

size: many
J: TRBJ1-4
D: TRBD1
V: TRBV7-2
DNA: TGTGCCAGCAGCCCAGCGGGACAGCCCGGTCGGGAAAAACTGTTTTTT
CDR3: CASSPAGQPGREKLFF

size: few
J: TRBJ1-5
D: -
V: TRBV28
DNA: TGTGCCAGCAGTTTAAGGGGGTATGACAATCAGCCCCAGCATTTT
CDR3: CASSLRGYDNQPQHF

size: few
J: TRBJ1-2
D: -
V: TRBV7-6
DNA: TGTGCCAGCAGCTTAGGAGAAGCGGGGGGTTACGGCTACACCTTC
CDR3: CASSLGEAGGYGYTF

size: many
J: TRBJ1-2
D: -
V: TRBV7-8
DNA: TGTGCCAGCAGCTTAGCGTTTCAGGGGTGGGACTATGGCTACACCTTC
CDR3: CASSLAFQGWDYGYTF

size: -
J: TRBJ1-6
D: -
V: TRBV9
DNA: TGTGCCAGCAGCGCCTCCCAGCTTCCAGGGGCTTCACCCCTCCACTTT
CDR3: CASSASQLPGASPLHF

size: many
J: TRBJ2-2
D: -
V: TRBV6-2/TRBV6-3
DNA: TGTGCCAGCAGTTGGGCCTCAGCCCGTGGCGGGGAGCTGTTTTTT
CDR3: CASSWASARGGELFF

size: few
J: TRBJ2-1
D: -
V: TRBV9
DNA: TGTGCCAGCAGCGAGGCCGGACTCCCCTACAATGAGCAGTTCTTC
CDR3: CASSEAGLPYNEQFF

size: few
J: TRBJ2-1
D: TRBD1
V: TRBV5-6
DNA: TGTGCCAGCAGTTCACAGGGGGCCTCCCAGAATGAGCAGTTCTTC
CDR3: CASSSQGASQNEQFF

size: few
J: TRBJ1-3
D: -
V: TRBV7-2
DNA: TGTGCCAGCAGCTCCACTTGGGGTCCTGGAAACACCATATATTTT
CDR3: CASSSTWGPGNTIYF

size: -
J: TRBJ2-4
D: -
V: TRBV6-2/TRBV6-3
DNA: TGTGCCAGCAGAGGGACTGGGAAAGACATTCAGTACTTC
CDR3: CASRGTGKDIQYF

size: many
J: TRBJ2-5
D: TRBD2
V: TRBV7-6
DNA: TGTGCCAGCAGTCCCACCGGGGGGGCCTACGAAGAGACCCAGTACTTC
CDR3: CASSPTGGAYEETQYF

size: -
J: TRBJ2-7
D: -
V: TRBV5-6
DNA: TGTGCCAGCAGCTTGATAAGTGACAGCTCCTACGAGCAGTACTTC
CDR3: CASSLISDSSYEQYF

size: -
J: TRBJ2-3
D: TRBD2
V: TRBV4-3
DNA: TGCGCCAGCAGCCAGCGTAATGCCCCGGGACTAGCGAAAACAGATACGCAGTATTTT
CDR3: CASSQRNAPGLAKTDTQYF

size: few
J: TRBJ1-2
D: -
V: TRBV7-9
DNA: TGTGCCAGCAGCGTAAGCGTAAGACAGGAGCTTAACTATGGCTACACCTTC
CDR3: CASSVSVRQELNYGYTF

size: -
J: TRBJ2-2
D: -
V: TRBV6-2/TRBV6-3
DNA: TGTGCCAGCAGTTACCACGGTGGGGTTTCACCGAACACCGGGGAGCTGTTTTTT
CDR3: CASSYHGGVSPNTGELFF

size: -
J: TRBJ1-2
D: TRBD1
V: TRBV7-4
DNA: TGTGCCAGCAGCTCGCCATCGACAGGGGAGCTATGGTATGGCTACACCTTC
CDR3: CASSSPSTGELWYGYTF

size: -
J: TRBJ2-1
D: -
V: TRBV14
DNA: TGTGCCAGCAGCCAAGGGGCTACCTCAATCTTC
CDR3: CASSQGATSIF

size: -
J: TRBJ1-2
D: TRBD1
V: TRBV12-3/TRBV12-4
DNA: TGTGTCAGCAACGACCTAGGGACAGGGGGAAGCTATGGCTACACCTTC
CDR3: CVSNDLGTGGSYGYTF

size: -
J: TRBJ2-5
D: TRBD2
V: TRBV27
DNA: TGTGCCAGCAGTGCGCGACTAGCGGGGGCCCAAGAGACCCAGTACTTC
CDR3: CASSARLAGAQETQYF

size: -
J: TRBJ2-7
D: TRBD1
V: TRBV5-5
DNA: TGTGCCAGCAGCACCGACAGGGGGTCCTACGAGCAGTACTTC
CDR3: CASSTDRGSYEQYF